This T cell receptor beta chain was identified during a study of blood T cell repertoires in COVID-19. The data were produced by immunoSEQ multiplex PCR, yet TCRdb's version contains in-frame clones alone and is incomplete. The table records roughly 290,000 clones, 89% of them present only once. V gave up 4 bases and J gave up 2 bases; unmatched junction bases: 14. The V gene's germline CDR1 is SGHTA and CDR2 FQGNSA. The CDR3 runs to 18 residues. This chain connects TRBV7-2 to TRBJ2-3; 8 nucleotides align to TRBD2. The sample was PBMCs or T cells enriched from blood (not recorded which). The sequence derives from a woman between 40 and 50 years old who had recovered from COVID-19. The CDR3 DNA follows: TGTGCCAGCAGCTCCCACTTCGGGCTAGCGGGTTCCACAGATACGCAGTATTTT. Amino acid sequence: CASSSHFGLAGSTDTQYF.